This T cell receptor beta chain comes out of a study of T cell changes during pregnancy in multiple sclerosis. Data came from immunoSEQ multiplex PCR; TCRdb stores just in-frame clones and leaves some out. The sample lists about 69,000 clones; 90% to 95% were seen once. V was pared by 2 bases and J by 2 bases, with 6 bases between. The CDR3 spans 14 residues. Germline V gene lookup returns CDR1 KGHSY and CDR2 FQNENV. V usage is TRBV16 and J usage is TRBJ2-2; D not resolved. The receptor was isolated from a female donor in good health, enrolled as a control in a pregnancy study. Source: CD4+ T cells from peripheral blood mononuclear cells, taken in the third trimester of pregnancy. CDR3 sequence (DNA): TGTGCCAGCAGCCAAACATACAACACCGGGGAGCTGTTTTTT. The encoded protein is CASSQTYNTGELFF.